The 21 T cell receptor beta chains listed next were all sequenced from one sample in a study of spatial heterogeneity in lung cancer. The time point here: sample taken at primary tumor resection. TCRdb itself ran the 5' RACE reads through MiXCR, one entry per CDR3 protein. Seen here are about 2,400 distinct CDR3 sequences, about 15% observed once, and the top ten hold around a quarter. Source: normal lung tissue next to the tumor, taken at surgery. The receptor set was obtained from a male donor with early-stage non-small cell lung cancer.

By sample fraction, this clonotype is medium-sized. The chain couples TRBV4-3 to TRBJ2-1; 7 nucleotides line up with TRBD2. The trim removed 2 bases at V and 1 base at J, leaving 5 bases unmatched. This CDR3 has 16 residues. CDR1 and CDR2 from the germline V gene are LGHNA and YSLEER. The CDR3 DNA reads TGCGCCAGCAGCCAATCGATGGGAGGGTCCTACAATGAGCAGTTCTTC. This sequence encodes CASSQSMGGSYNEQFF.

This clonotype was counted at least ten times. The V call is TRBV29-1, the J call TRBJ2-1; no firm D call. This CDR3 has 12 amino acids. V was cut by 2 bases and J by 6 bases, with 8 bases left in between. From germline, CDR1 is SQVTM and CDR2 ANQGSEA. The CDR3 sequence: CSVEHHLNEQFF. The CDR3, as DNA: TGCAGCGTTGAACACCACCTCAATGAGCAGTTCTTC.

In this sample, this clonotype turned up once. This rearrangement joins TRBV15 to TRBJ2-5, with a possible D match to TRBD1 (6 bases). This CDR3 comprises 14 residues. Germline V gives CDR1 LNHNV, CDR2 YYDKDF (reference sequence). The V end lost 11 bases, the J end lost 4 bases, and 20 bases lay between the germline ends. The DNA of the CDR3 is TGTGCCTCCCGATCAATGGGGGCCGGAGAGACCCAGTACTTC. Amino acids: CASRSMGAGETQYF.

This clonotype showed up many times. The gene calls are TRBV28 and TRBJ1-5; TRBD1 is a possible D gene (6 bases). The V and J ends lost 7 bases and 4 bases respectively, with 17 bases between them. Germline lookup yields CDR1 MDHEN and CDR2 SYDVKM. This CDR3 comprises 15 residues. In nucleotides, the CDR3 is TGTGCCAGCAAACCTCAGGGGCGAGTTAATCAGCCCCAGCATTTT. Amino acids: CASKPQGRVNQPQHF.

This clonotype is labeled medium-sized. V and J are TRBV7-6 and TRBJ2-3, with D uncertain. Germline V gene sequence: CDR1 SGHVS, CDR2 FNYEAQ. Trimming removed 1 base at V and 2 bases at J, with 10 bases between. CDR3 length equals 15 residues. The CDR3 loop is CASSLGGVHTDTQYF. The DNA for the CDR3 is TGTGCCAGCAGCTTAGGAGGAGTTCACACAGATACGCAGTATTTT.

Sample share makes this clonotype medium-sized. This chain joins TRBV4-3 and TRBJ2-1; 9 positions agree with TRBD2. The ends lost 0 bases at V and 4 bases at J; junction bases unmatched: 10. The CDR3 sequence is 18 residues long. Germline CDR1 is LGHNA and CDR2 is YSLEER. The CDR3: CASSQDPPTSGNYNEQFF. CDR3 nucleotide sequence: TGCGCCAGCAGCCAAGATCCGCCGACTAGCGGAAATTACAATGAGCAGTTCTTC.

In this sample, this clonotype is large. The chain is built from TRBV13 and TRBJ2-1, with no clear D. V lost 1 base and J 3 bases, leaving 4 bases between the germline ends. CDR1 and CDR2 (germline): PRHDT, FYEKMQ (reference sequence). This CDR3 is built from 13 residues. The CDR3 sequence is CASSLASYNEQFF. The CDR3 DNA reads TGTGCCAGCAGCTTAGCCAGCTACAATGAGCAGTTCTTC.

This clonotype was picked up many times. The chain uses TRBV4-1 and TRBJ2-1, with 9 bases identical to TRBD1. CDR1 and CDR2 (germline): MGHRA, YSYEKL. The CDR3 extends over 15 amino acids. J was trimmed by 8 bases and V by 1 base; bases with no gene match: 6. CDR3 DNA sequence: TGCGCCAGCAGCCAAGGGACAGGGGAAGTTGATGAGCAGTTCTTC. Protein sequence: CASSQGTGEVDEQFF.

By share of the sample, this clonotype is medium-sized (0.01 to 0.1%). The chain combines TRBV6-5 with TRBJ1-2; D call uncertain. Germline-derived CDR1 and CDR2 are MNHEY and SVGAGI. The CDR3 is made up of 12 amino acids. Trimming took off 3 bases at V and 8 bases at J, with 10 bases between the two ends. The CDR3 sequence: CASSYVGGGYTF. CDR3 coding DNA: TGTGCCAGCAGTTATGTTGGCGGCGGCTACACCTTC.

The J gene is TRBJ1-3, the V gene TRBV5-1, with a weak D call TRBD1 (6 bases). The CDR3 consists of 15 residues. V was shortened by 2 bases and J by 2 bases, with 11 bases between the two germline ends. Germline CDR1 reads SGHRS; CDR2 reads YFSETQ. CDR3: CASSLQGRAGNTIYF. CDR3 nucleotide sequence: TGCGCCAGCAGCTTACAGGGACGGGCTGGAAACACCATATATTTT.

The chain employs TRBV20-1 and TRBJ2-1, with D possibly TRBD1 on 5 matching bases. V dropped 6 bases and J dropped 8 bases, with 23 bases sitting between them. Germline assignment: CDR1 DFQATT and CDR2 SNEGSKA (reference sequence). The CDR3 is 15 amino acids. CDR3 bases: TGCAGTGCCTGGGGCCCAATCCAGGGAAGCGATGAGCAGTTCTTC. As protein: CSAWGPIQGSDEQFF.

This clonotype was seen more than once but under ten times. V and J are TRBV7-9 and TRBJ2-1; no definite D call. The germline CDR1 and CDR2 sequences are SEHNR and FQNEAQ (reference sequence). V was clipped by 4 bases and J by 6 bases, with 16 bases between them. This CDR3 region has 15 residues. DNA of the CDR3: TGTGCCAGCAGCTCTTCCCTTGGGAAAAGCAATGAGCAGTTCTTC. Translation: CASSSSLGKSNEQFF.

By sample share, this clonotype is medium-sized. J is TRBJ1-5 and V is TRBV6-1; the D is unclear. V gave up 4 bases and J gave up 0 bases, with 7 bases separating them. The CDR3 has 14 amino acids. Germline CDR1 MNHNS, CDR2 SASEGT. CDR3 nucleotide sequence: TGTGCCAGCAGTGGGATAAATAGCAATCAGCCCCAGCATTTT. Its translation: CASSGINSNQPQHF.

The V call is TRBV7-6, the J call TRBJ1-4, with 9 bases that match TRBD1. This CDR3 spans 16 amino acids. Germline assignment: CDR1 SGHVS and CDR2 FNYEAQ. V was pared by 0 bases and J by 7 bases, with 6 bases of the junction left unmatched. CDR3 coding DNA: TGTGCCAGCAGCTTAGCGGCGACAGGGGGGCTTGAAAAACTGTTTTTT. Translating gives CASSLAATGGLEKLFF.

This clonotype counts as medium-sized (0.01 to 0.1%). The chain links TRBV7-2 to TRBJ2-3, with a possible D match to TRBD2 (5 bases). This CDR3 contains 12 residues. The germline V and J ends were trimmed by 6 bases and 4 bases, with 8 bases remaining between them. The germline CDR1 and CDR2 sequences are SGHTA and FQGNSA. The CDR3 DNA sequence: TGTGCCAGCAGGCCGAGGGCAGATACGCAGTATTTT. It is translated as CASRPRADTQYF.

The V and J genes are TRBV3-1 and TRBJ2-5; D remains ambiguous. Per the germline V gene, CDR1 is LGHDT and CDR2 is YNNKEL (reference sequence). V was trimmed by 0 bases and J by 14 bases, leaving 13 bases between them. The CDR3 is made up of 12 amino acids. CDR3 nucleotide sequence: TGTGCCAGCAGCCAAGACCCGGCTGACTCCTACTTC. This translates into CASSQDPADSYF.

This chain uses TRBV7-8 with TRBJ2-7; 7 bases agree with TRBD2. V lost 1 base, J lost 3 bases, and 6 bases stayed unmatched. Germline CDR1 reads SGHVS; CDR2 reads FQNEAQ. The CDR3 is 15 amino acids. The CDR3 coding sequence is TGTGCCAGCAGCTTAGACGGCGGGAGTTACTACGAGCAGTACTTC. It codes for CASSLDGGSYYEQYF.

In DNA, the CDR3 is TGTGCCAGCAGTTTGGGTCAGGCCGGGGCCAACGTCCTGACTTTC. It encodes CASSLGQAGANVLTF. The chain has TRBV28 and TRBJ2-6; D is unresolved. CDR3 length: 15 amino acids. Deletions cut 3 bases from V and 4 bases from J, with 10 bases between. Germline lookup yields CDR1 MDHEN and CDR2 SYDVKM.

By its share, this clonotype is medium-sized. The chain is built from TRBV12-3 or TRBV12-4 and TRBJ2-1, with D hard to call. V lost 3 bases and J lost 6, with 9 bases in between. The CDR3 contains 13 residues. The CDR3 loop is CASSFRTVNEQFF. The CDR3 nucleotides read TGTGCCAGCAGTTTCCGAACAGTCAATGAGCAGTTCTTC.

Judged by abundance, this clonotype is medium-sized. This chain links TRBV14 with TRBJ2-1; 10 bases agree with TRBD2. Germline CDR1 is SGHDN and CDR2 is FVKESK. The CDR3 has 21 amino acids. Trimming at V came to 1 base and at J to 7 bases, leaving 22 bases not matched to a gene. The CDR3 coding sequence is TGTGCCAGCAGCCAAGTAGGATCGCTAGCGGGAGTACCATCAAGGAGGAATGAGCAGTTCTTC. Protein: CASSQVGSLAGVPSRRNEQFF.

This clonotype is deemed medium-sized. The chain is built from TRBV7-2 and TRBJ2-1; the match to TRBD2 covers 8 bases. This CDR3 comprises 18 residues. Germline-derived CDR1 and CDR2 are SGHTA and FQGNSA. The V segment lost 4 bases and the J segment 1 base; nucleotides outside the gene matches: 12. This CDR3 is CASSSRGSGRDSYNEQFF. The CDR3 nucleotides are TGTGCCAGCAGCTCGAGGGGGAGCGGGAGAGATTCCTACAATGAGCAGTTCTTC.